These 5 T cell receptor beta chains came from one sample sequenced in a study of beta chain features in type 1 diabetes. Sequencing targeted expressed TCRB transcripts, as all isolated RNA had been reverse transcribed. Clones were sequenced by immunoSEQ multiplex PCR, and TCRdb holds only the in-frame ones, with some missing. The table has under 200,000 clones, over 7.5% seen once. Source material: central memory CD4+ T cells from blood. Receptors originate from a woman aged 18-29 years in good health.

This chain connects TRBV14 to TRBJ2-7; 8 bases line up with TRBD2. This CDR3 is 16 amino acids long. Germline V CDR1 and CDR2: SGHDN, FVKESK. V gave up 4 bases and J gave up 5 bases; unmatched junction bases: 13. The CDR3 protein is CASSLPQAAGGNEQYF. The CDR3 nucleotides are TGTGCCAGCAGCCTACCACAAGCGGCGGGAGGCAACGAGCAGTACTTC.

Concerning this clone: The same CDR3 can be traced to other DNA sequences in this sample. V gene TRBV5-1 combines with J gene TRBJ2-3, with a possible D match to TRBD1 (6 bases). Germline assignment: CDR1 SGHRS and CDR2 YFSETQ. This CDR3 has 14 amino acids. V was shortened by 4 bases and J by 2 bases, with 11 bases between the two germline ends. The CDR3 sequence is CASSPGQTTDTQYF. The CDR3 nucleotides are TGCGCCAGCAGCCCAGGACAGACCACAGATACGCAGTATTTT.

This clone was counted only a few times. The chain links TRBV6-6 to TRBJ1-2; weak D call: TRBD1 (5 bases). CDR1 MNHNY and CDR2 SVGAGI come from the germline V gene (reference sequence). Trimming shortened V by 4 bases and J by 4 bases, and 7 bases separated the two germline ends. The CDR3 totals 12 residues. The CDR3 loop is CASSFQGYGYTF. DNA of the CDR3: TGTGCCAGCAGTTTTCAGGGCTATGGCTACACCTTC.

The V and J genes are TRBV30 and TRBJ2-3, with TRBD2 as a possible D gene (5 bases). Germline V CDR1 and CDR2: GTSNPN, SVGIG (reference sequence). CDR3 length: 12 residues. V was cut by 2 bases and J by 8 bases, with 11 bases left in between. As DNA, the CDR3 is TGTGCCTGGAGTTCTCCCGGGGTTACGCAGTATTTT. It codes for CAWSSPGVTQYF.

The chain couples TRBV7-3 to TRBJ2-3; 13 bases are a match to TRBD2. CDR1 is SGHTA, CDR2 FQGTGA, per germline. After removal of 6 bases from V and 2 bases from J, the junction contained 5 bases not matched to a gene. This CDR3 has 16 amino acids. CDR3 protein: CASSSLAGGFTDTQYF. The CDR3 nucleotides are TGTGCCAGCAGTTCACTAGCGGGGGGGTTCACAGATACGCAGTATTTT. The variable domain in full, with the rest retrieved from reference TRBV7-3 and TRBJ2-3, is GAGVSQTPSNKVTEKGKYVELRCDPISGHTALYWYRQSLGQGPEFLIYFQGTGAADDSGLPNDRFFAVRPEGSVSTLKIQRTERGDSAVYLCASSSLAGGFTDTQYFGPGTRLTVL.